This T cell receptor (beta chain) originates from a study of T cells in Graves' hyperthyroidism and ophthalmopathy. Trimming cost V 2 bases and J 3 bases; bases outside gene matches: 4. The CDR3 totals 14 residues. Germline V gene lookup returns CDR1 GTSNPN and CDR2 SVGIG (reference sequence). At least ten counts were recorded for this clonotype. RNA transcripts gave rise to amplified TCR beta CDR3 regions. HTBI primers were employed in a first-round RT-PCR of the TCR CDR3. TCRdb reprocessed the multiplex PCR reads via MiXCR and lists one record per CDR3 protein. The sample holds hundreds of thousands of distinct CDR3 sequences, more than 20% seen once.

Sequenced: blood. This sequence joins TRBV30 and TRBJ2-7; 10 nucleotides agree with TRBD1. The receptor comes from a man aged 45 to 65 with Graves' hyperthyroidism. CDR3 DNA sequence: TGTGCCTGGAGTTCCGGGACAGGGGACTACGAGCAGTACTTC. Amino acid sequence: CAWSSGTGDYEQYF.